The 21 T cell receptor beta chains in this list originate from one sample, sequenced in a study of T cell responses to AZD1222 COVID-19 vaccine. Clones were read by immunoSEQ multiplex PCR, and TCRdb kept only the in-frame ones, dropping some. The table lists around 100,000 clones, about 92% of them singletons. Sample: peripheral blood, taken on day 0 of AZD1222 vaccination. These receptors all come from an adult in good health.

This chain connects TRBV28 to TRBJ2-7, with 7 bases that match TRBD2. Trimming cost V 6 bases and J 2 bases; bases outside gene matches: 16. Germline-derived CDR1 and CDR2 are MDHEN and SYDVKM. CDR3 length equals 17 residues. CDR3 amino acids: CASRTHSFRGSAYEQYF. The CDR3 nucleotides read TGTGCCAGCAGAACCCACTCTTTCCGCGGGAGTGCCTACGAGCAGTACTTC.

V and J are TRBV6-6 and TRBJ2-1, with TRBD1 matching over 8 bases. The CDR3 length is 14 residues. The germline gives CDR1 MNHNY, CDR2 SVGAGI (reference sequence). The J segment lost 7 bases and the V segment lost 2 bases, leaving 4 bases of the junction unmatched. The CDR3 protein is CASSYPGQENEQFF. The DNA of the CDR3 is TGTGCCAGCAGTTACCCGGGACAGGAAAATGAGCAGTTCTTC.

This clone was recorded once. The rearrangement uses TRBV6-6 and TRBJ1-1; D possibly corresponds to TRBD1 (5 bases). The CDR3 spans 15 residues. CDR1 MNHNY and CDR2 SVGAGI come from the germline V gene (reference sequence). V shed 7 bases and J shed 2 bases, with 17 bases lying between them. The chain's CDR3 is CASTQSRGGNTEAFF. The CDR3 DNA reads TGTGCCAGCACCCAAAGCCGGGGGGGAAACACTGAAGCTTTCTTT.

The CDR3 DNA reads TGTGCCAGCAGTTTAGTTGCGCTCGAATCTGAAGCTTTCTTT. This encodes CASSLVALESEAFF. The chain couples TRBV6-5 to TRBJ1-1; no reliable D call. This CDR3 spans 14 amino acids. The ends were cut back, 4 bases at V and 6 bases at J, with 15 bases in the middle. Germline V CDR1 and CDR2: MNHEY, SVGAGI.

The gene calls are TRBV28 and TRBJ2-3; D is possibly TRBD2 (6 bases). Per the germline V gene, CDR1 is MDHEN and CDR2 is SYDVKM. The CDR3 covers 14 residues. The germline V and J ends were trimmed by 8 bases and 5 bases, with 17 bases remaining between them. CDR3 DNA: TGTGCCAGCGATACGGGACTCGGCGGAGATACGCAGTATTTT. It encodes CASDTGLGGDTQYF.

The chain links TRBV6-5 to TRBJ1-1; 7 nucleotides agree with TRBD1. CDR3 length: 14 residues. Trimming at V came to 6 bases and at J to 1 base, leaving 5 bases not matched to a gene. The germline CDR1 and CDR2 sequences are MNHEY and SVGAGI. In DNA form, the CDR3 reads TGTGCCAGCAGCCTGACAGGGTCGAACACTGAAGCTTTCTTT. Protein sequence: CASSLTGSNTEAFF.

V and J are TRBV29-1 and TRBJ2-3; 9 nucleotides line up with TRBD2. CDR3 length equals 16 residues. The V gene end was trimmed by 0 bases and the J gene end by 4 bases; junction bases not matched to a gene: 8. In germline, CDR1 is SQVTM, CDR2 ANQGSEA. CDR3 sequence: CSVEDQVAGVPDTQYF. The DNA of the CDR3 is TGCAGCGTTGAAGATCAGGTAGCGGGAGTTCCAGATACGCAGTATTTT.

V is TRBV5-6 and J is TRBJ1-1; D gene uncertain. Deletions cut 2 bases from V and 4 bases from J, with 6 bases between. CDR1 is SGHDT and CDR2 is YYEEEE in the germline V gene. The length of the CDR3 is 12 residues. The CDR3 spells CASSLRVTEAFF. The CDR3 DNA reads TGTGCCAGCAGCTTAAGGGTCACTGAAGCTTTCTTT. Complete variable domain (other parts from reference TRBV5-6 and TRBJ1-1): DAGVTQSPTHLIKTRGQQVTLRCSPKSGHDTVSWYQQALGQGPQFIFQYYEEEERQRGNFPDRFSGHQFPNYSSELNVNALLLGDSALYLCASSLRVTEAFFGQGTRLTVV.

The chain is built from TRBV10-3 and TRBJ1-6; possibly TRBD1 for D (6 bases). This CDR3 is 15 amino acids long. The V and J ends lost 6 bases and 10 bases respectively, with 19 bases between them. CDR1 and CDR2 (germline): ENHRY, SYGVKD. Here the CDR3 DNA reads TGTGCCATCAGCCCCTCCGACAGGACGGGCTCACCCCTCCACTTT. It specifies CAISPSDRTGSPLHF.

V gene TRBV19 combines with J gene TRBJ1-5; D gene unclear. Deletions cut 4 bases from V and 7 bases from J, with 11 bases between. The CDR3 sequence is 13 residues long. CDR1 and CDR2 from the germline V gene are LNHDA and SQIVND (reference sequence). CDR3 nucleotide sequence: TGTGCCAGTAGTACCCAGGCGAGGCAGCCCCAGCATTTT. Translation gives CASSTQARQPQHF.

This clone turned up a few times. The chain is built from TRBV30 and TRBJ1-5, with D unresolved. The V gene lost 5 bases and the J gene lost 6 bases, with 14 bases spanning the gap. The CDR3 runs 13 residues. Germline lookup yields CDR1 GTSNPN and CDR2 SVGIG (reference sequence). The CDR3, as DNA: TGTGCCTGGGACGACCGGCGGGGTCAGCCCCAGCATTTT. It codes for CAWDDRRGQPQHF.

The count of this clone is one. The chain's CDR3 is CASSFLRSNTEAFF. In DNA form, the CDR3 reads TGTGCCAGCAGCTTTCTCAGAAGTAACACTGAAGCTTTCTTT. The chain recombines TRBV6-6 with TRBJ1-1; no clear D gene. The germline gives CDR1 MNHNY, CDR2 SVGAGI (reference sequence). The CDR3 is made up of 14 amino acids. The V and J ends lost 6 bases and 2 bases respectively, with 13 bases between them.

Worth noting for this clone: Other nucleotide sequences from this sample produce the same CDR3. The chain links TRBV7-9 to TRBJ2-4; 11 bases are a match to TRBD2. Germline values: CDR1 SEHNR, CDR2 FQNEAQ (reference sequence). The V segment lost 6 bases and the J segment 9 bases; nucleotides outside the gene matches: 4. CDR3 length: 13 residues. The CDR3 DNA reads as TGTGCCAGCAGTCTCGGACTAGCGGGCATTCAGTACTTC. Encoded protein: CASSLGLAGIQYF.

This clone showed up just a few times. This sequence joins TRBV30 and TRBJ1-6; TRBD1 matches at 8 bases. CDR1 and CDR2 from the germline V gene are GTSNPN and SVGIG (reference sequence). V shed 0 bases, J shed 9 bases, and the junction held 4 bases outside the gene matches. The CDR3 is 14 amino acids. CDR3 nucleotides: TGTGCCTGGAGTGTTACAGGGGGGAGTTCACCCCTCCACTTT. As protein: CAWSVTGGSSPLHF.

The chain employs TRBV7-2 and TRBJ2-5, with 13 bases matching TRBD2. The CDR3 totals 17 residues. Germline assignment: CDR1 SGHTA and CDR2 FQGNSA. The V and J ends lost 1 base and 5 bases, in that order; junction bases with no gene match: 7. CDR3: CASSLGFTSGRGETQYF. The DNA for the CDR3 is TGTGCCAGCAGCTTAGGTTTCACTAGCGGGAGGGGGGAGACCCAGTACTTC.

The CDR3 here is CATSDLGAGAHEQFF. The CDR3 nucleotides read TGTGCCACCAGTGATTTGGGGGCAGGCGCCCATGAGCAGTTCTTC. The gene calls are TRBV24-1 and TRBJ2-1, with a possible D match to TRBD1 (5 bases). This CDR3 is built from 15 residues. The germline V gene has CDR1 KGHDR and CDR2 SFDVKD. Trimming took 0 bases from V and 8 from J, leaving 13 bases between them.

The J gene is TRBJ2-7, the V gene TRBV4-3; 8 nucleotides line up with TRBD2. The CDR3 sequence is 16 residues long. V lost 0 bases and J lost 3; bases outside the gene matches: 7. Germline-derived CDR1 and CDR2 are LGHNA and YSLEER. The DNA for the CDR3 is TGCGCCAGCAGCCAAGATTGGCGGGGGGTTGGCTACGAGCAGTACTTC. This gives the protein CASSQDWRGVGYEQYF.

The chain is built from TRBV5-1 and TRBJ2-5; the match to TRBD2 covers 7 bases. The germline gives CDR1 SGHRS, CDR2 YFSETQ. This CDR3 is 16 amino acids long. V was clipped by 0 bases and J by 5 bases; unmatched bases: 10. CDR3 protein: CASSLGVREGRETQYF. CDR3 DNA: TGCGCCAGCAGCTTGGGAGTGAGGGAGGGCCGGGAGACCCAGTACTTC.

The chain is built from TRBV3-1 (or the pseudogene TRBV3-2) and TRBJ2-5, with 9 bases matching TRBD2. Germline V gene sequence: CDR1 LGHDT, CDR2 YNNKEL (reference sequence). Unmatched junction bases numbered 9, after V lost 1 base and J lost 3 bases. The CDR3 spans 17 residues. The CDR3: CASSQGPSGGRKETQYF. The CDR3 nucleotides read TGTGCCAGCAGCCAAGGACCGAGCGGGGGGCGAAAAGAGACCCAGTACTTC.

The genes are TRBV7-9 and TRBJ2-7; possibly TRBD1 or TRBD2 for D (5 bases each). V lost 3 bases and J 0 bases, leaving 12 bases between the germline ends. Germline CDR1 reads SEHNR; CDR2 reads FQNEAQ (reference sequence). The CDR3 is 15 amino acids. CDR3 DNA sequence: TGTGCCAGCAGCTTCTCCGGGGCCAGCTCCTACGAGCAGTACTTC. Translating it yields CASSFSGASSYEQYF.

This chain uses TRBV14 with TRBJ2-7; D is uncertain. V was cut by 1 base and J by 5 bases, with 6 bases left in between. The CDR3 runs 12 residues. CDR1 and CDR2 (germline): SGHDN, FVKESK. CDR3 sequence: CASSQVRNEQYF. DNA for the CDR3: TGTGCCAGCAGCCAAGTACGCAACGAGCAGTACTTC.